This entry describes one T cell receptor (beta chain). Its antigen is unknown. This record belongs to a study of T cell repertoires and HLA-DP antigens. Study information: One alloantigen had ten groove amino acid differences from self, the other one. A couple of male donors and one female donor spanned ages 18-to-29 through 60-to-69.

This table comes from immunoSEQ multiplex PCR, and its TCRdb copy is limited to in-frame clones, with some not included. The sample holds about 89,000 clones; approximately 86% are singletons and the top ten take 1.7%. Study outcomes and limitations: Against both alloantigens, CD137+ clonality was similar, roughly 0.38.

CD4+ T cells, purified by negative selection, averaged approximately 98% purity. Trimming shortened V by 3 bases and J by 6 bases, and 8 bases separated the two germline ends. CDR3 size: 13 residues. Germline V gene sequence: CDR1 KGHSH, CDR2 LQKENI. Sample: CD4+ T cells from PBMCs. The gene calls are TRBV18 and TRBJ2-2; the D gene is possibly TRBD1 (6 bases). The clonotype comes from a man between 50 and 59 years old in good health and CMV-seronegative. For the CDR3, the DNA is TGTGCCAGCTCACCGGGGGCAGCCGGGGAGCTGTTTTTT. It codes for CASSPGAAGELFF.